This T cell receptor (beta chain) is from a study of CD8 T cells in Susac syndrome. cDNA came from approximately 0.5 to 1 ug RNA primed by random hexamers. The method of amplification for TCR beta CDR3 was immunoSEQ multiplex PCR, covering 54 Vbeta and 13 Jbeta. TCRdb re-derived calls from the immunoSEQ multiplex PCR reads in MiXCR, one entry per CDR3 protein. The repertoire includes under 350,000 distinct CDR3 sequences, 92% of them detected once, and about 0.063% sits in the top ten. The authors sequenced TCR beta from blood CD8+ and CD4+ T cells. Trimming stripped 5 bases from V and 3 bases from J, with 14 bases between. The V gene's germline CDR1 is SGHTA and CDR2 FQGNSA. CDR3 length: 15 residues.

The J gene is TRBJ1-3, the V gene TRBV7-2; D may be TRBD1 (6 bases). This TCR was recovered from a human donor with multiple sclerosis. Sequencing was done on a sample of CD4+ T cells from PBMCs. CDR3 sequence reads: CASSPQGWYGNTIYF. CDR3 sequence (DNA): TGTGCCAGCAGCCCACAGGGTTGGTATGGAAACACCATATATTTT.